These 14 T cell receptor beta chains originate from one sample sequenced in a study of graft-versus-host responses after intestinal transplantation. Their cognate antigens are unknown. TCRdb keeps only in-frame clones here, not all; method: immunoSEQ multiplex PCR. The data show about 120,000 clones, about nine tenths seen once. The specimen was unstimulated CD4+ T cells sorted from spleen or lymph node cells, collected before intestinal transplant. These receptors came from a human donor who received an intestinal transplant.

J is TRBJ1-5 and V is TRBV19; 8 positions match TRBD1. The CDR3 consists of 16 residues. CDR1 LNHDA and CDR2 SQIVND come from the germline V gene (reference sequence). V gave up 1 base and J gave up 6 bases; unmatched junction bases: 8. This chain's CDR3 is CASSIGDRGARQPQHF. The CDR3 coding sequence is TGTGCCAGTAGTATAGGAGACAGGGGAGCACGTCAGCCCCAGCATTTT.

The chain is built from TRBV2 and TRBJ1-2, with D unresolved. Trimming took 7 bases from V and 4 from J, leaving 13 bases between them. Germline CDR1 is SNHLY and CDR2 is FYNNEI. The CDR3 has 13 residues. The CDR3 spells CASKWAQSYGYTF. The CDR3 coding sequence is TGTGCCAGCAAGTGGGCACAGAGCTATGGCTACACCTTC. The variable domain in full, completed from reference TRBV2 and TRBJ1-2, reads EPEVTQTPSHQVTQMGQEVILRCVPISNHLYFYWYRQILGQKVEFLVSFYNNEISEKSEIFDDQFSVERPDGSNFTLKIRSTKLEDSAMYFCASKWAQSYGYTFGSGTRLTVV.

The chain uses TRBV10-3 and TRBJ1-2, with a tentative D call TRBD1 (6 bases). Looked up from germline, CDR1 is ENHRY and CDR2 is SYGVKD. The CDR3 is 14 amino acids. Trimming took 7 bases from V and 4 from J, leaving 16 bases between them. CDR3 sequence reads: CAIMMTGGTYGYTF. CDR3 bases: TGTGCCATCATGATGACAGGAGGAACCTATGGCTACACCTTC.

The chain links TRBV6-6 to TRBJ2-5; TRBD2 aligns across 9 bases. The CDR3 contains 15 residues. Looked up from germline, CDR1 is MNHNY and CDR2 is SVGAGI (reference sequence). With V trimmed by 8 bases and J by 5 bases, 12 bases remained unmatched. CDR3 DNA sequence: TGTGCCAGCCGTGGCGGGAGGGCCATGGCGGAGACCCAGTACTTC. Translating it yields CASRGGRAMAETQYF.

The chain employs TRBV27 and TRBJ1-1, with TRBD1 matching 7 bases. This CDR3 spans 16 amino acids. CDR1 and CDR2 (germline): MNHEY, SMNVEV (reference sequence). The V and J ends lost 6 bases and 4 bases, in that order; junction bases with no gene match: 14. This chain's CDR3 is CASRGGAGYRSTEAFF. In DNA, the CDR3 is TGTGCCAGCAGAGGGGGCGCAGGGTACAGGAGCACTGAAGCTTTCTTT.

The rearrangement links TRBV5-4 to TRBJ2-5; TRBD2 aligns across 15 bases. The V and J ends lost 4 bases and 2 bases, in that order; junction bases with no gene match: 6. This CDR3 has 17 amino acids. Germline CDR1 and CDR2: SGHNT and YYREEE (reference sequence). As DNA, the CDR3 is TGTGCCAGCAGCCGGGAGGGACTAGCGGGAGGTCAAGAGACCCAGTACTTC. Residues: CASSREGLAGGQETQYF.

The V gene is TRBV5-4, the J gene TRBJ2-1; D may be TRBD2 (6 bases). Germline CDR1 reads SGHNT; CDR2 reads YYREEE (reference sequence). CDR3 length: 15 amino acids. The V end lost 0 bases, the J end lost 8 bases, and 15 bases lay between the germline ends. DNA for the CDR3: TGTGCCAGCAGCTTGGCCGGGACTCTTGGCTATGAGCAGTTCTTC. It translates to CASSLAGTLGYEQFF.

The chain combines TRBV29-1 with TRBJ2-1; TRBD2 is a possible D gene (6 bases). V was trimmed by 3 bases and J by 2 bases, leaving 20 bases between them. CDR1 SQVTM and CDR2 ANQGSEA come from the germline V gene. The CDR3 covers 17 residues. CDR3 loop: CSVDRLRLEWTYNEQFF. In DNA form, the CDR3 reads TGCAGCGTTGACCGCCTAAGACTAGAATGGACCTACAATGAGCAGTTCTTC.

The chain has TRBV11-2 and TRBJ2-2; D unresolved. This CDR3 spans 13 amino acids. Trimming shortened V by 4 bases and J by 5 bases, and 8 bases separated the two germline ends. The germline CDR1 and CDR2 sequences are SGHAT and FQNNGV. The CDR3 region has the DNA TGTGCCAGCAGCTCCAGCGCAACCGGGGAGCTGTTTTTT. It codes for CASSSSATGELFF.

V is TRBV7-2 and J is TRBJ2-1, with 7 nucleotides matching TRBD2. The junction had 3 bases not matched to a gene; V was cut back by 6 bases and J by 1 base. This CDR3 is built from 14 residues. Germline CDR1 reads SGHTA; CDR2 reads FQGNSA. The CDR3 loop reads CASRWEGSYNEQFF. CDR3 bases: TGTGCCAGCAGATGGGAGGGATCCTACAATGAGCAGTTCTTC.

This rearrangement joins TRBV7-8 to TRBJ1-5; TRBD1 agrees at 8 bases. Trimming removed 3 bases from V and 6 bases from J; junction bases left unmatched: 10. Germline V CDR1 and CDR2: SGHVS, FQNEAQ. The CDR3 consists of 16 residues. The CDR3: CASSFTGRGQGQPQHF. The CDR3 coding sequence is TGTGCCAGCAGCTTTACGGGCAGGGGGCAAGGTCAGCCCCAGCATTTT.

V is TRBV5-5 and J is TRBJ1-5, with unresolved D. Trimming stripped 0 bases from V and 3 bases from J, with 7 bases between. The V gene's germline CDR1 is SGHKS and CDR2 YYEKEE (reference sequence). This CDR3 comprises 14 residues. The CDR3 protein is CASSLERDNQPQHF. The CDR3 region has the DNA TGTGCCAGCAGCTTGGAGAGGGACAATCAGCCCCAGCATTTT.

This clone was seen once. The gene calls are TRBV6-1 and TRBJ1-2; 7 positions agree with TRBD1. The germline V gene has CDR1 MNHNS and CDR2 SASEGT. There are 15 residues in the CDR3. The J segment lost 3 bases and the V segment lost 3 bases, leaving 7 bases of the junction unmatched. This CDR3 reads CASSDAGTAHYGYTF. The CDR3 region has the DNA TGTGCCAGCAGTGATGCCGGGACAGCCCACTATGGCTACACCTTC.

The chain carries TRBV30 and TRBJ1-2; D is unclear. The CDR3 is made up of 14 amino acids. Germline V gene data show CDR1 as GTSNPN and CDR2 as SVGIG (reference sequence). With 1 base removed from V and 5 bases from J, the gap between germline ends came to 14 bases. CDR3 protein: CAWSGQATRYGYTF. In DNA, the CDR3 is TGTGCCTGGAGTGGGCAGGCTACCCGATATGGCTACACCTTC.